A selection of T cell receptor beta chains follows, all from one sample in a study of OX40 agonist ivuxolimab in advanced cancers. Data came from immunoSEQ multiplex PCR; TCRdb stores just in-frame clones and leaves some out. Among fewer than 75,000 clones listed, 87% were seen once. Sequences were derived from CD4+ or CD8+ T cells sorted from blood, sampled in a trial of the OX40 agonist ivuxolimab. These receptors were obtained from an adult with an advanced solid tumor such as melanoma, head and neck, liver or kidney cancer. Each CDR3 is given with its conserved first and last residue. A D gene is named only where the DNA matches it firmly. Clone sizes are given selectively: once, few, many, or a class where the clone is expanded.

>TRBV18|.|.|TRBJ2-7
TGTGCCAGCTCACCAGATCGGGACCTTCTGTACTTC
CASSPDRDLLYF
>TRBV28|TRBD1|once|TRBJ1-1
TGTGCCAGCAGAACGGGACAGGTGTTAACTGAAGCTTTCTTT
CASRTGQVLTEAFF
>TRBV14|TRBD2|.|TRBJ2-1
TGTGCCAGCAGCCAAGGGGGGGGAATAAACAATGAGCAGTTCTTC
CASSQGGGINNEQFF
>TRBV13|.|.|TRBJ2-5
TGTGCCAGCAGTTCAGGGATTCAGACCCAGTACTTC
CASSSGIQTQYF
>TRBV13|TRBD1|many|TRBJ2-7
TGTGCCAGCAGCATCCGGGACAGTATCTACGAGCAGTACTTC
CASSIRDSIYEQYF
>TRBV4-1|.|.|TRBJ1-4
TGCGCCAGCAGCCAAGAGAGAGACACCACTGAAAAACTGTTTTTT
CASSQERDTTEKLFF
>TRBV7-9|.|.|TRBJ2-5
TGTGCCAGCAGCTTAGCAGCTGGGCGGGAGACCCAGTACTTC
CASSLAAGRETQYF
>TRBV15|TRBD2|.|TRBJ2-7
TGTGCCACCAGCAGGACTAGCGGGGCCTACGAGCAGTACTTC
CATSRTSGAYEQYF
>TRBV19|TRBD1|.|TRBJ2-2
TGTGCCAGTTCCGGGACAGGGAACACCGGGGAGCTGTTTTTT
CASSGTGNTGELFF
>TRBV19|.|few|TRBJ1-5
TGTGCCAGTAGTATCCGTGGCCGGGCTAGCAATCAGCCCCAGCATTTT
CASSIRGRASNQPQHF
>TRBV6-6|.|.|TRBJ2-3
TGTGCCAGCAGTTACACAGATACGAATACGCAGTATTTT
CASSYTDTNTQYF
>TRBV7-2|.|.|TRBJ2-1
TGTGCCAGCAGCTTAGCGCTCCCGGGGGTGGATGAGCAGTTCTTC
CASSLALPGVDEQFF
>TRBV29-1|.|.|TRBJ2-3
TGCAGCGTTATACAGGGAGCGACAGATACGCAGTATTTT
CSVIQGATDTQYF
>TRBV6-6|.|.|TRBJ2-4
TGTGCCAGCAGGAACGGGAGGGGGCAAGCCAAAAACATTCAGTACTTC
CASRNGRGQAKNIQYF
>TRBV11-3|.|.|TRBJ2-5
TGTGCCAGCAGCTTAGGACGGGGGGCTCCCGAGACCCAGTACTTC
CASSLGRGAPETQYF
>TRBV28|TRBD1|.|TRBJ2-5
TGTGCCAGCCTAACAGGGGGGCGCCCCCAAGAGACCCAGTACTTC
CASLTGGRPQETQYF
>TRBV6-5|.|.|TRBJ1-1
TGTGCCAGCAGCCGCAAGAACACTGAAGCTTTCTTT
CASSRKNTEAFF
>TRBV6-1|.|.|TRBJ1-5
TGTGCCAGCAGTGAAGGCAGAGAATCAAATCAGCCCCAGCATTTT
CASSEGRESNQPQHF
>TRBV9|TRBD2|.|TRBJ2-3
TGTGCCAGCAGCCCACCGGGACTATCCCTCACAGATACGCAGTATTTT
CASSPPGLSLTDTQYF
>TRBV7-9|.|.|TRBJ2-2
TGTGCCAGCAGCTTAGAAATGAGCACCACCGGGGAGCTGTTTTTT
CASSLEMSTTGELFF
>TRBV7-2|.|once|TRBJ2-3
TGTGCCAGCAGCCCTAGCACAGATACGCAGTATTTT
CASSPSTDTQYF
>TRBV19|.|.|TRBJ2-3
TGTGCCAGTAGTCCCGGGCATGGCACAGATACGCAGTATTTT
CASSPGHGTDTQYF
>TRBV10-3|TRBD2|.|TRBJ2-7
TGTGCCATCAGTGTTTCTAGCGGGAGGGCCGGGGAGCAGTACTTC
CAISVSSGRAGEQYF
>TRBV7-2|TRBD2|.|TRBJ2-7
TGTGCCAGCAGCCCCTGGGGCGGGAGCTCCTACGGGCAGTACTTC
CASSPWGGSSYGQYF
>TRBV5-1|TRBD1|once|TRBJ2-1
TGCGCCAGCAGCTTGTTCGGGACAGGGTTTGAGCAGTTCTTC
CASSLFGTGFEQFF
>TRBV12-5|.|.|TRBJ2-7
TGTGCTAGTGCCCTGACAGCGGGTTTGGTCTATTACGAGCAGTACTTC
CASALTAGLVYYEQYF
>TRBV4-2|TRBD1|.|TRBJ1-4
TGTGCCAGCAGCCACTGGGACAGGGGCGAGCCCGAAAAACTGTTTTTT
CASSHWDRGEPEKLFF
>TRBV29-1|.|.|TRBJ2-5
TGCAGCGTTGGCCCCGGGGCAGCCCAAGAGACCCAGTACTTC
CSVGPGAAQETQYF
>TRBV6-6|TRBD1|few|TRBJ1-5
TGTGCCAGCAGACCAGGGGGAAGCAATCAGCCCCAGCATTTT
CASRPGGSNQPQHF
>TRBV5-6|TRBD1|.|TRBJ1-2
TGTGCCAGCAGCTTTGGAGGGGGACAGCACCTATCGGGCTACACCTTC
CASSFGGGQHLSGYTF
>TRBV5-1|TRBD1|.|TRBJ2-7
TGCGCCAGCAGCACCTCCCCCGGGACAGTCTCCTACGAGCAGTACTTC
CASSTSPGTVSYEQYF
>TRBV5-5|.|.|TRBJ2-5
TGTGCCAGCAGCCCCCGGGACGCACGAGAGACCCAGTACTTC
CASSPRDARETQYF
>TRBV7-9|TRBD1|once|TRBJ1-2
TGTGCCAGCAGCCCCCAGGGGGTGGATGGCTACACCTTC
CASSPQGVDGYTF
>TRBV27|.|.|TRBJ2-1
TGTGCCAGCAGTATGAACGGCCCCTACAATGAGCAGTTCTTC
CASSMNGPYNEQFF
>TRBV11-2|.|.|TRBJ1-2
TGTGCCAGCAGCTTAGACCATTATGGCTACACCTTC
CASSLDHYGYTF
>TRBV11-3|.|.|TRBJ2-1
TGTGCCAGCAGCGCTGATAGTTTTGAGCAGTTCTTC
CASSADSFEQFF
>TRBV10-2|TRBD2|.|TRBJ2-7
TGCGCCAGCAGAACCACGGGGGGAACAGGAGACTACGAGCAGTACTTC
CASRTTGGTGDYEQYF
>TRBV6-1|TRBD2|.|TRBJ2-3
TGTGCCAGCAAGGGCCTTAGCGGGAGGACAGATACGCAGTATTTT
CASKGLSGRTDTQYF
>TRBV18|.|.|TRBJ1-1
TGTGCCAGCTCACCGTCAGGGGTGGGCACTGAAGCTTTCTTT
CASSPSGVGTEAFF
>TRBV18|.|.|TRBJ2-7
TGTGCCAGCTCACCACAGAATAACTACGAGCAGTACTTC
CASSPQNNYEQYF
>TRBV28|.|.|TRBJ2-1
TGTGCCAGCAGTTTAGCCGTCCATGAGCAGTTCTTC
CASSLAVHEQFF
>TRBV7-2|.|.|TRBJ1-1
TGTGCCAGCAGCTTAGCACCTAGGGGGGGAAGGACTGAAGCTTTCTTT
CASSLAPRGGRTEAFF
>TRBV29-1|TRBD1|once|TRBJ1-1
TGCAGCGTTTTCGTACAGGGGGGCACTGAAGCTTTCTTT
CSVFVQGGTEAFF
>TRBV28|TRBD1|.|TRBJ1-4
TGTGCCAGCAGGGGGGGACAGGGCGTCGGTGAAAAACTGTTTTTT
CASRGGQGVGEKLFF
>TRBV19|TRBD1|.|TRBJ2-1
TGTGCCAGTAGTATACGAGGGGGCCACGACAATGAGCAGTTCTTC
CASSIRGGHDNEQFF
>TRBV27|.|.|TRBJ2-3
TGTGCCAGCAGTTTGAACACAGATACGCAGTATTTT
CASSLNTDTQYF
>TRBV11-2|TRBD2|.|TRBJ2-1
TGTGCCAGCAGCTTAGCAAGCGGGGGGGGCTATGAGCAGTTCTTC
CASSLASGGGYEQFF
>TRBV2|TRBD1|.|TRBJ2-7
TGTGCCAGCAAGTCCGGGACAGAAGTCTACGAGCAGTACTTC
CASKSGTEVYEQYF